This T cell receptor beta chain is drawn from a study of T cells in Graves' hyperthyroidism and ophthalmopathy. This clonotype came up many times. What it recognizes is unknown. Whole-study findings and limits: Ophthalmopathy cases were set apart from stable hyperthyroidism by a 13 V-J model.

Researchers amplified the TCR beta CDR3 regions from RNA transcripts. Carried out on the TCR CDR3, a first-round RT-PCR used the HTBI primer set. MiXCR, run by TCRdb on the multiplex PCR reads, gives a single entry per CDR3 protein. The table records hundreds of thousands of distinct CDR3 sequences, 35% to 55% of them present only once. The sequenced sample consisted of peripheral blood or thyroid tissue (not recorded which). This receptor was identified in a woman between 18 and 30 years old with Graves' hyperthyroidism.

The CDR3 spells CSVEASANTGELFF. In nucleotides, the CDR3 is TGCAGCGTTGAGGCTAGCGCGAACACCGGGGAGCTGTTTTTT. V usage is TRBV29-1 and J usage is TRBJ2-2, with a weak D call TRBD2 (6 bases). Germline values: CDR1 SQVTM, CDR2 ANQGSEA. V was trimmed by 3 bases and J by 0 bases, leaving 8 bases between them. CDR3 length: 14 amino acids.